This paragraph reports one T cell receptor (beta chain). Its matching antigen is unknown. This sample was included in a study of vaccination and CD4 T cells after COVID-19. CD4+ T cells that had been cultured provided DNA sequenced with the Oncomine TCR Beta short-read assay. Each CDR3 protein gets one entry after TCRdb re-called the PCR reads with MiXCR. The sample contains fewer than 15,000 distinct CDR3 sequences, 40% to 50% of which appear only once. Sample treatment: 10-day PBMC culture with coronavirus spike peptide pools or control peptides (ViraFEST assay). Germline loops: CDR1 DFQATT, CDR2 SNEGSKA (reference sequence). This CDR3 has 13 residues. The ends lost 6 bases at V and 4 bases at J; junction bases unmatched: 8.

The starting material was cultured CD4+ T cells from blood, obtained after SARS-CoV-2 vaccination. The chain recombines TRBV20-1 with TRBJ2-7; 8 bases map to TRBD1. This receptor was obtained from a human donor with COVID-19. Here the CDR3 reads CSAIDRGFYEQYF. CDR3 bases: TGCAGTGCAATTGACAGGGGTTTTTACGAGCAGTACTTC.